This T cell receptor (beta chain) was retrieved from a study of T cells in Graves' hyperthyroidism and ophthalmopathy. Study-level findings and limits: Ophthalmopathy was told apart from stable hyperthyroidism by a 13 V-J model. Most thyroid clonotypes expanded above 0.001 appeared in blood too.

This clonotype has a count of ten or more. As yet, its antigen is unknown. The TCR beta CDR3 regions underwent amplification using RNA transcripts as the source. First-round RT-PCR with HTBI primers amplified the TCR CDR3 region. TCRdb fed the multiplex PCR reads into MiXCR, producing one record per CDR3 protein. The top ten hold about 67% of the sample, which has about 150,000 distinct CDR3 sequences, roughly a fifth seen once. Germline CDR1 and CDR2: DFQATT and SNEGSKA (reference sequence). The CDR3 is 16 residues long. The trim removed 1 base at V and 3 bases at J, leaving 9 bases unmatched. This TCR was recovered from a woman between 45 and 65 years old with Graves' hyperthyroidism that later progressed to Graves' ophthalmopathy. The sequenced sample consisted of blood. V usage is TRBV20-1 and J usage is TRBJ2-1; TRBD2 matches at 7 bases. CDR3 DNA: TGCAGTGCTAGAGTCGGGAGGCTAGCGGACTACAATGAGCAGTTCTTC. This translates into CSARVGRLADYNEQFF.